These 26 T cell receptor beta chains came from one sample sequenced in a study of neurological immune-mediated disorders. TCRdb analysed the 5' RACE reads with MiXCR anew, one entry per CDR3 protein. This sample yields some 60,000 distinct CDR3 sequences, of which about 4% are seen a single time; under 2.5% belongs to the top ten. The sample taken for sequencing was PBMCs. These receptor sequences come from a woman aged 45-60 years with multiple sclerosis.

This clonotype was counted at least ten times. The rearrangement links TRBV9 to TRBJ1-1; no reliable D call. V gave up 0 bases and J gave up 4 bases, with 10 bases separating them. The V gene's germline CDR1 is SGDLS and CDR2 YYNGEE. The CDR3 sequence is 14 residues long. CDR3 amino acids: CASSVAGLGTEAFF. As DNA, the CDR3 is TGTGCCAGCAGCGTAGCTGGGCTGGGCACTGAAGCTTTCTTT. The whole variable domain, filled in from reference TRBV9 and TRBJ1-1, reads DSGVTQTPKHLITATGQRVTLRCSPRSGDLSVYWYQQSLDQGLQFLIQYYNGEERAKGNILERFSAQQFPDLHSELNLSSLELGDSALYFCASSVAGLGTEAFFGQGTRLTVV.

About this clonotype: The junction and the germline gene differ at one end; a read error may be behind it. The chain is built from TRBV7-2 and TRBJ1-6; D call uncertain. Germline V CDR1 and CDR2: SGHTA, FQGNSA. There are 15 residues in the CDR3. CDR3: CASSLGGRYNSPLNF. For the CDR3, the DNA is TGTGCCAGCAGCTTAGGTGGCCGCTATAATTCACCCCTCAACTTT.

The table lists this clonotype with many counts. V usage is TRBV18 and J usage is TRBJ1-5, with D possibly TRBD1 on 5 matching bases. The CDR3 is 13 amino acids. The V gene lost 3 bases and the J gene lost 5 bases, with 8 bases spanning the gap. Germline V gene lookup returns CDR1 KGHSH and CDR2 LQKENI. In DNA, the CDR3 is TGTGCCAGCTCACCCCTGGGGGATCAGCCCCAGCATTTT. This gives the protein CASSPLGDQPQHF.

This clonotype was recorded at least ten times. The V and J genes are TRBV5-4 and TRBJ2-2, with D unclear. Germline V gene lookup returns CDR1 SGHNT and CDR2 YYREEE (reference sequence). V dropped 4 bases and J dropped 7 bases, with 11 bases sitting between them. The CDR3 has 13 amino acids. The CDR3 DNA reads as TGTGCCAGCAGCCCCGAAGGCGGCGGGGAGCTGTTTTTT. Protein: CASSPEGGGELFF.

In this sample, this clonotype turned up many times. This chain joins TRBV7-2 and TRBJ1-1; D is perhaps TRBD1 (6 bases). The CDR3 totals 15 residues. Germline-derived CDR1 and CDR2 are SGHTA and FQGNSA. V shed 2 bases and J shed 5 bases, with 15 bases lying between them. CDR3 region: CASSLYGGRRTEAFF. CDR3 sequence (DNA): TGTGCCAGCAGCTTATACGGGGGGCGTAGGACTGAAGCTTTCTTT.

At least ten counts were recorded for this clonotype. V gene TRBV5-6 combines with J gene TRBJ1-1; TRBD1 might be the D (5 bases). From germline, CDR1 is SGHDT and CDR2 YYEEEE. The CDR3 length is 14 residues. Trimming cost V 1 base and J 8 bases, with 15 bases left between them. The CDR3 DNA reads as TGTGCCAGCAGCTTGCCAGGGACTCGGGCAGAAGCTTTCTTT. The encoded protein is CASSLPGTRAEAFF.

This clonotype was picked up many times. The rearrangement uses TRBV19 and TRBJ2-7; D may be TRBD2 (6 bases). CDR1 LNHDA and CDR2 SQIVND come from the germline V gene (reference sequence). The ends were cut back, 1 base at V and 2 bases at J, with 6 bases in the middle. This CDR3 region has 13 residues. CDR3 bases: TGTGCCAGTAGTATAGGACTAGCCTACGAGCAGTACTTC. Translated, it gives CASSIGLAYEQYF. The full variable domain, with the rest looked up from reference TRBV19 and TRBJ2-7, is DGGITQSPKYLFRKEGQNVTLSCEQNLNHDAMYWYRQDPGQGLRLIYYSQIVNDFQKGDIAEGYSVSREKKESFPLTVTSAQKNPTAFYLCASSIGLAYEQYFGPGTRLTVT.

Ten or more counts support this clonotype. J is TRBJ2-3 and V is TRBV5-1; 9 bases fit TRBD1. This CDR3 contains 13 residues. CDR1 and CDR2 from the germline V gene are SGHRS and YFSETQ. V dropped 2 bases and J dropped 10; count of bases not matched to a gene: 5. The CDR3 bases are TGCGCCAGCAGCTTTCCCACAGGGGGCGCGCAGTATTTT. Encoded protein: CASSFPTGGAQYF.

The sample holds a few counts of this clonotype. A much more abundant neighbour one base away suggests this may be a read error. The J gene is TRBJ1-3, the V gene TRBV20-1; D remains ambiguous. Germline lookup yields CDR1 DFQATT and CDR2 SNEGSKA (reference sequence). The CDR3 loop spans 13 amino acids. CDR3 residues: CSARDLAGKTIYF. The CDR3 coding sequence is TGCAGTGCTAGAGATCTAGCTGGAAAAACCATATATTTT.

The table lists this clonotype with many counts. V usage is TRBV11-2 and J usage is TRBJ1-2; 10 bases are a match to TRBD1. CDR1 is SGHAT, CDR2 FQNNGV, per germline. The CDR3 is 16 amino acids. Unmatched junction bases numbered 10, after V lost 3 bases and J lost 6 bases. The CDR3 coding sequence is TGTGCCAGCAGCTTCGATAAGACAGGGGGCAAGGATGGCTACACCTTC. It specifies CASSFDKTGGKDGYTF.

This clonotype was found a few times. V and J are TRBV28 and TRBJ2-1; TRBD2 is a possible D gene (6 bases). The CDR3 spans 14 residues. V gave up 8 bases and J gave up 3 bases, with 14 bases separating them. Germline V gene sequence: CDR1 MDHEN, CDR2 SYDVKM. As DNA, the CDR3 is TGTGCCAGCCTATCCGGGACTGTCTACAATGAGCAGTTCTTC. Translating it yields CASLSGTVYNEQFF.

Ten or more counts support this clonotype. This sequence joins TRBV5-6 and TRBJ2-1; no definite D call. The ends were cut back, 4 bases at V and 3 bases at J, with 14 bases in the middle. The CDR3 covers 15 residues. Per the germline V gene, CDR1 is SGHDT and CDR2 is YYEEEE. This CDR3 is CASSRAGGNYNEQFF. CDR3 in DNA: TGTGCCAGCAGCCGTGCTGGCGGAAACTACAATGAGCAGTTCTTC.

There are a few counts of this clonotype. This rearrangement joins TRBV7-9 to TRBJ1-3, with a weak D call TRBD1 (6 bases). The CDR3 has 14 residues. In germline, CDR1 is SEHNR, CDR2 FQNEAQ (reference sequence). V lost 6 bases, J lost 0 bases, and 9 bases lay in between. The CDR3 region is CASRADSSGNTIYF. DNA of the CDR3: TGTGCCAGCAGAGCGGACAGCTCTGGAAACACCATATATTTT.

This clonotype appeared many times. V and J are TRBV12-3 or TRBV12-4 and TRBJ2-2; no reliable D call. V was clipped by 6 bases and J by 0 bases, with 14 bases between them. The CDR3 runs to 16 residues. The CDR3 sequence is CASSTQDPSNTGELFF. The CDR3 DNA follows: TGTGCCAGCAGCACCCAGGACCCTTCGAACACCGGGGAGCTGTTTTTT.

There are many counts of this clonotype. V and J are TRBV12-3 or TRBV12-4 and TRBJ1-2; D uncertain. The CDR3 is 13 residues long. Trimming shortened V by 3 bases and J by 6 bases, and 11 bases separated the two germline ends. The CDR3, as DNA: TGTGCCAGCAGTTTTTGGGGAAAGGATGGCTACACCTTC. This gives the protein CASSFWGKDGYTF.

In its sample, this clonotype was seen many times. The DNA of the CDR3 is TGCGCCAGCAGCGCACCTACTAGCGGGAGCAAGTATGAGCAGTTCTTC. The encoded protein is CASSAPTSGSKYEQFF. The chain combines TRBV5-1 with TRBJ2-1, with 11 bases identical to TRBD2. Looked up from germline, CDR1 is SGHRS and CDR2 is YFSETQ. The CDR3 covers 16 residues. Trimming took 4 bases from V and 8 from J; bases not matched to a gene: 11.

This clonotype came up many times. This chain uses TRBV20-1 with TRBJ2-7; TRBD2 matches at 10 bases. There are 15 residues in the CDR3. V dropped 3 bases and J dropped 3; count of bases not matched to a gene: 8. The V gene's germline CDR1 is DFQATT and CDR2 SNEGSKA (reference sequence). The CDR3 region has the DNA TGCAGTGCTAGTTCGGGGCTAGCGGGAGTCTACGAGCAGTACTTC. It encodes CSASSGLAGVYEQYF.

This clonotype came up many times. This chain connects TRBV5-5 to TRBJ1-2; D is undetermined. The CDR3 length is 14 residues. Deletions cut 4 bases from V and 8 bases from J, with 18 bases between. Germline CDR1 and CDR2: SGHKS and YYEKEE (reference sequence). CDR3 sequence (DNA): TGTGCCAGCAGCCTCCCTAAGGATGGCGGGGGCTACACCTTC. This encodes CASSLPKDGGGYTF.

This clonotype appeared many times. This chain joins TRBV9 and TRBJ2-5; D is uncertain. This CDR3 region has 13 residues. V was cut by 3 bases and J by 3 bases, with 9 bases left in between. The germline V gene has CDR1 SGDLS and CDR2 YYNGEE. CDR3 sequence: CASSARPEETQYF. The DNA of the CDR3 is TGTGCCAGCAGCGCCAGACCCGAAGAGACCCAGTACTTC.

This clonotype was seen a handful of times. A junction end diverges from the germline sequence, so it may reflect a read error. The V call is TRBV20-1, the J call TRBJ1-5, with D hard to call. The germline V gene has CDR1 DFQATT and CDR2 SNEGSKA (reference sequence). The CDR3 has 12 amino acids. Written as DNA, the CDR3 is TGCAGTGCTACGACCGGGAATCAGCCCCAGAATTTT. It is translated as CSATTGNQPQNF.

This clonotype was recorded many times. V is TRBV4-1 and J is TRBJ2-2, with TRBD1 as a possible D gene (5 bases). This CDR3 region has 17 residues. Germline lookup yields CDR1 MGHRA and CDR2 YSYEKL. Trimming took off 4 bases at V and 0 bases at J, with 15 bases between the two ends. CDR3 amino acids: CASSRQLFITNTGELFF. The CDR3 DNA reads TGCGCCAGCAGCCGACAGCTCTTCATTACGAACACCGGGGAGCTGTTTTTT.

This clonotype occurred many times. J is TRBJ2-1 and V is TRBV11-3; no clear D. Trimming shortened V by 1 base and J by 6 bases, and 13 bases separated the two germline ends. From germline, CDR1 is SGHNT and CDR2 YENEEA. CDR3 length: 15 residues. The CDR3 nucleotides read TGTGCCAGCAGCTTAGGATTGATAATTGGCAATGAGCAGTTCTTC. Translating it yields CASSLGLIIGNEQFF.

This clonotype was seen ten or more times. The genes are TRBV10-3 and TRBJ1-1, with TRBD1 identical over 7 bases. This CDR3 comprises 12 residues. Germline CDR1 ENHRY, CDR2 SYGVKD. Trimming cost V 4 bases and J 8 bases; bases outside gene matches: 4. CDR3 loop: CAISGGTAEAFF. Here the CDR3 DNA reads TGTGCCATCAGTGGGGGGACAGCAGAAGCTTTCTTT.

This clonotype was observed at least ten times. CDR3 protein: CASGLDPLAYYNEQFF. CDR3 in DNA: TGTGCTAGTGGTTTGGATCCCCTGGCGTACTACAATGAGCAGTTCTTC. This sequence joins TRBV12-5 and TRBJ2-1; D gene unclear. The germline V gene encodes CDR1 LGHNT and CDR2 FRNRAP. This CDR3 comprises 16 residues. With 1 base removed from V and 3 bases from J, the gap between germline ends came to 13 bases.

This clonotype was detected many times. The CDR3 coding sequence is TGTGCCAGCAGCTTGTCCAGTATGGCATATGGCTACACCTTC. Translating it yields CASSLSSMAYGYTF. The V gene is TRBV7-2, the J gene TRBJ1-2; D gene ambiguous. This CDR3 region has 14 residues. CDR1 and CDR2 (germline): SGHTA, FQGNSA. V was shortened by 3 bases and J by 5 bases, with 13 bases between the two germline ends.

This clonotype appeared many times. The chain is built from TRBV29-1 and TRBJ1-1, with D possibly matching TRBD1 (5 bases). V dropped 5 bases and J dropped 3 bases, with 16 bases sitting between them. The CDR3 has 14 residues. In germline, CDR1 is SQVTM, CDR2 ANQGSEA. Here the CDR3 DNA reads TGCAGCGTTAAACCGAGGGAGGGACACACTGAAGCTTTCTTT. This sequence encodes CSVKPREGHTEAFF.